The 23 T cell receptor beta chains presented below share a single source sample, sequenced in a study of shared clonotypes between healthy human individuals. Method: immunoSEQ multiplex PCR; TCRdb's copy keeps in-frame clones and lacks some. This repertoire shows about 360,000 clones, roughly 80% found once; its top ten account for more than 9%. The sample was memory CD4+ T cells sorted from blood. The subset: CD45RA-negative fraction. The receptors were gathered from a man aged 25-45 years in good health.

The chain joins TRBV10-3 to TRBJ1-1; 8 bases map to TRBD1. The CDR3 spans 16 residues. Germline-derived CDR1 and CDR2 are ENHRY and SYGVKD. The trim removed 1 base at V and 2 bases at J, leaving 6 bases unmatched. CDR3 in DNA: TGTGCCATCAGTGAGTGGGGGGGACAGGTTAACACTGAAGCTTTCTTT. Protein: CAISEWGGQVNTEAFF.

The gene calls are TRBV5-4 and TRBJ2-7; TRBD1 agrees at 7 bases. V shed 0 bases, J shed 0 bases, and the junction held 3 bases outside the gene matches. This CDR3 contains 15 residues. Germline lookup yields CDR1 SGHNT and CDR2 YYREEE (reference sequence). CDR3 sequence (DNA): TGTGCCAGCAGCTTGGGGGGGACAGCCTCCTACGAGCAGTACTTC. The encoded protein is CASSLGGTASYEQYF.

This chain connects TRBV2 to TRBJ2-6; a possible D gene is TRBD1 (5 bases). CDR3 length equals 17 residues. The germline V gene encodes CDR1 SNHLY and CDR2 FYNNEI. V lost 2 bases and J lost 1, with 12 bases in between. The CDR3 DNA reads TGTGCCAGCAGTGAACAGACCGCAGGGTCTGGGGCCAACGTCCTGACTTTC. This codes for CASSEQTAGSGANVLTF.

This sequence joins TRBV6-6 and TRBJ2-2; D unclear. CDR3 size: 14 residues. Germline V gene lookup returns CDR1 MNHNY and CDR2 SVGAGI (reference sequence). Trimming took off 5 bases at V and 2 bases at J, with 9 bases between the two ends. The CDR3 loop reads CASSRNRNTGELFF. The CDR3 DNA reads as TGTGCCAGCAGTAGGAACAGAAACACCGGGGAGCTGTTTTTT.

Only a few counts were recorded for this clone. Different DNA sequences within this sample yield the same CDR3. The V and J genes are TRBV29-1 and TRBJ2-7; D ambiguous. The germline V gene encodes CDR1 SQVTM and CDR2 ANQGSEA. V dropped 4 bases and J dropped 2 bases, with 6 bases sitting between them. The CDR3 covers 11 residues. The CDR3: CSVGAAYEQYF. For the CDR3, the DNA is TGCAGCGTTGGGGCAGCCTACGAGCAGTACTTC.

This clone was seen only once. V gene TRBV5-1 combines with J gene TRBJ2-7, with a weak D call TRBD1 (5 bases). The CDR3 runs 16 residues. From germline, CDR1 is SGHRS and CDR2 YFSETQ. Trimming removed 4 bases at V and 6 bases at J, with 23 bases between. As DNA, the CDR3 is TGCGCCAGCAGCATCGACAGCCACTTAAAGGGTGTCGAGCAGTACTTC. Its protein product is CASSIDSHLKGVEQYF. Looking up the rest from reference TRBV5-1 and TRBJ2-7 gives the full variable domain: KAGVTQTPRYLIKTRGQQVTLSCSPISGHRSVSWYQQTPGQGLQFLFEYFSETQRNKGNFPGRFSGRQFSNSRSEMNVSTLELGDSALYLCASSIDSHLKGVEQYFGPGTRLTVT.

The rearrangement links TRBV5-1 to TRBJ1-3, with TRBD1 matching 9 bases. Per the germline V gene, CDR1 is SGHRS and CDR2 is YFSETQ. The V and J ends lost 5 bases and 0 bases, in that order; junction bases with no gene match: 3. CDR3 size: 15 residues. For the CDR3, the DNA is TGCGCCAGCAGAACGACAGGGGGCTCTGGAAACACCATATATTTT. Protein: CASRTTGGSGNTIYF.

CDR3 DNA: TGTGCCAGCAGCTGGCGATTCCGGGACAGCTCATCGGGCGAGCAGTACTTC. It codes for CASSWRFRDSSSGEQYF. This chain connects TRBV5-6 to TRBJ2-7; 7 nucleotides line up with TRBD1. Germline CDR1 and CDR2: SGHDT and YYEEEE. Trimming at V came to 3 bases and at J to 6 bases, leaving 18 bases not matched to a gene. The CDR3 is 17 amino acids.

This clone occurred many times. Distinct nucleotide sequences in the sample also encode this CDR3. J is TRBJ1-1 and V is TRBV5-1; 7 bases map to TRBD1. Germline CDR1 is SGHRS and CDR2 is YFSETQ. V shed 5 bases, J shed 4 bases, and the junction held 5 bases outside the gene matches. This CDR3 spans 13 amino acids. In DNA form, the CDR3 reads TGCGCCAGCAGTAACGACAGGGTCACTGAAGCTTTCTTT. Translated: CASSNDRVTEAFF.

CDR3 nucleotide sequence: TGCAGCGTTGCGACCGCAGGGGGCACAGATACGCAGTATTTT. As protein: CSVATAGGTDTQYF. V usage is TRBV29-1 and J usage is TRBJ2-3; D possibly corresponds to TRBD1 (6 bases). CDR1 is SQVTM, CDR2 ANQGSEA, per germline. This CDR3 contains 14 residues. The V and J ends lost 4 bases and 1 base respectively, with 12 bases between them.

The chain employs TRBV30 and TRBJ2-3; 10 bases align to TRBD1. Germline lookup yields CDR1 GTSNPN and CDR2 SVGIG (reference sequence). CDR3 length: 13 amino acids. The V gene end was trimmed by 8 bases and the J gene end by 6 bases; junction bases not matched to a gene: 8. The CDR3 coding sequence is TGTGCCGGCCGGGGGACAGGGGCGGATACGCAGTATTTT. This encodes CAGRGTGADTQYF.

Concerning this clone: Other DNA sequences in the sample encode the same CDR3. V is TRBV27 and J is TRBJ2-7; D is perhaps TRBD2 (6 bases). The V and J ends lost 0 bases and 3 bases respectively, with 12 bases between them. Germline V lookup: CDR1 MNHEY, CDR2 SMNVEV (reference sequence). The CDR3 spans 15 residues. CDR3 amino acids: CASSLSVAGRYEQYF. CDR3 in DNA: TGTGCCAGCAGTTTATCGGTGGCGGGACGCTACGAGCAGTACTTC.

As to this clone: Other nucleotide sequences from this sample produce the same CDR3. V and J are TRBV27 and TRBJ2-2; the D is unclear. The V gene's germline CDR1 is MNHEY and CDR2 SMNVEV (reference sequence). The CDR3 extends over 17 amino acids. Trimming removed 2 bases from V and 3 bases from J, with 16 bases in between. CDR3 DNA: TGTGCCAGCAGTTTAGTAGGGCTGTGGGTGGACACCGGGGAGCTGTTTTTT. Translating gives CASSLVGLWVDTGELFF.

This clone turned up a few times. This chain uses TRBV18 with TRBJ1-1; D remains unclear. Germline V lookup: CDR1 KGHSH, CDR2 LQKENI. This CDR3 spans 11 amino acids. Trimming removed 3 bases from V and 6 bases from J, with 5 bases in between. CDR3 protein: CASSPGSEAFF. CDR3 coding DNA: TGTGCCAGCTCACCGGGCTCTGAAGCTTTCTTT.

The chain carries TRBV5-6 and TRBJ1-2; maybe TRBD1 (5 bases). The germline V and J ends were trimmed by 0 bases and 3 bases, with 12 bases remaining between them. The V gene's germline CDR1 is SGHDT and CDR2 YYEEEE. The CDR3 extends over 15 amino acids. The DNA for the CDR3 is TGTGCCAGCAGCTTGGGACAGAGCGGGTACTATGGCTACACCTTC. Translation gives CASSLGQSGYYGYTF.

The V gene is TRBV5-3, the J gene TRBJ1-2; 9 bases line up with TRBD1. TRBV5-3 carries the ORF label, with uncertain function. The CDR3 is 15 residues long. Trimming removed 4 bases from V and 6 bases from J; junction bases left unmatched: 10. In DNA form, the CDR3 reads TGTGCCAGAAGCCACTTTCTGGACAGGGGCCATGGCTACACCTTC. Translating it yields CARSHFLDRGHGYTF.

This clone was counted ten times or more. The chain employs TRBV11-2 and TRBJ2-5; 14 bases are a match to TRBD2. The V segment lost 1 base and the J segment 1 base; nucleotides outside the gene matches: 8. CDR1 and CDR2 from the germline V gene are SGHAT and FQNNGV. The length of the CDR3 is 19 residues. CDR3 coding DNA: TGTGCCAGCAGCTTAGTTTGGACTAGCGGGAGGAGGGGCCAAGAGACCCAGTACTTC. It codes for CASSLVWTSGRRGQETQYF.

The chain recombines TRBV29-1 with TRBJ2-1; 7 positions agree with TRBD1. The germline V gene encodes CDR1 SQVTM and CDR2 ANQGSEA. This CDR3 has 16 amino acids. J gave up 3 bases and V 4 bases, and 12 bases lay outside the gene matches. This CDR3 is CSVGGLGTVRYNEQFF. The DNA for the CDR3 is TGCAGCGTTGGGGGGCTTGGGACAGTCCGCTACAATGAGCAGTTCTTC.

This chain uses TRBV19 with TRBJ2-4; D might be TRBD1 (6 bases). The CDR3 has 23 residues. Deletions cut 7 bases from V and 0 bases from J, with 37 bases between. CDR1 LNHDA and CDR2 SQIVND come from the germline V gene (reference sequence). The CDR3 protein is CASKLKTGFWVLVGLLAKNIQYF. CDR3 sequence (DNA): TGTGCCAGTAAACTAAAAACAGGGTTTTGGGTGTTGGTGGGATTGCTAGCCAAAAACATTCAGTACTTC.

This clone was seen repeatedly, ten times or more. This chain connects TRBV28 to TRBJ1-5; the D is unclear. Germline CDR1 MDHEN, CDR2 SYDVKM. The length of the CDR3 is 15 residues. The ends were cut back, 2 bases at V and 6 bases at J, with 14 bases in the middle. The CDR3, as DNA: TGTGCCAGCAGTTTAGGAGGTAATCTCGGTCAGCCCCAGCATTTT. Translating gives CASSLGGNLGQPQHF.

This clone has at least ten counts. The chain employs TRBV9 and TRBJ2-5, with 7 bases matching TRBD1. This CDR3 has 14 residues. CDR1 is SGDLS, CDR2 YYNGEE, per germline. V was pared by 0 bases and J by 3 bases, with 2 bases of the junction left unmatched. DNA for the CDR3: TGTGCCAGCAGCGTAGGGGACAGAAAAGAGACCCAGTACTTC. It translates to CASSVGDRKETQYF.

This clone was counted a few times. The rearrangement joins TRBV7-8 to TRBJ1-4; 8 nucleotides line up with TRBD1. The CDR3 extends over 16 amino acids. The germline gives CDR1 SGHVS, CDR2 FQNEAQ. The junction had 9 bases not matched to a gene; V was cut back by 5 bases and J by 4 bases. Here the CDR3 DNA reads TGTGCCAGCAGCCACCTAGACAGGGGTGGTAATGAAAAACTGTTTTTT. This gives the protein CASSHLDRGGNEKLFF. Combining the CDR3 with reference TRBV7-8 and TRBJ1-4 gives the whole variable domain GAGVSQSPRYKVAKRGQDVALRCDPISGHVSLFWYQQALGQGPEFLTYFQNEAQLDKSGLPSDRFFAERPEGSVSTLKIQRTQQEDSAVYLCASSHLDRGGNEKLFFGSGTQLSVL.

For this clone: The same CDR3 also results from other DNA sequences found in this sample. This chain joins TRBV5-1 and TRBJ1-3; D is perhaps TRBD1 (6 bases). The CDR3 has 14 residues. Deletions cut 4 bases from V and 0 bases from J, with 8 bases between. Germline V lookup: CDR1 SGHRS, CDR2 YFSETQ. CDR3 sequence (DNA): TGCGCCAGCAGCCCGGACAGCTCTGGAAACACCATATATTTT. It codes for CASSPDSSGNTIYF.